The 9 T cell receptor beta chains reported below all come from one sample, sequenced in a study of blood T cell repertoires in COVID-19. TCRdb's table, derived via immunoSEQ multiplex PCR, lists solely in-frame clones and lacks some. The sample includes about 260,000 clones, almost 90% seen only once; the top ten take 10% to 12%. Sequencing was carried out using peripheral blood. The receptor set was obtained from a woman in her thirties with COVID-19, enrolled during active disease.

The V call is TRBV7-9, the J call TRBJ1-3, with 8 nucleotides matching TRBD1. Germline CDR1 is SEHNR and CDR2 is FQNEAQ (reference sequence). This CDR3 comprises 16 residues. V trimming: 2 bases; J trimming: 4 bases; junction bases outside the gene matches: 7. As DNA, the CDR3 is TGTGCCAGCAGCTTAACATCAGGGGGCGCCGGAAACACCATATATTTT. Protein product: CASSLTSGGAGNTIYF.

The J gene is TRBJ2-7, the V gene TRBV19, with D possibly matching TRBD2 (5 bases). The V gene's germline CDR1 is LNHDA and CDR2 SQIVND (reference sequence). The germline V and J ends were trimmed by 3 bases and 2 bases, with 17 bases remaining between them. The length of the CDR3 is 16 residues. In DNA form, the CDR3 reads TGTGCCAGTAGTATCCGGCCCCTAGCAGGACCCTACGAGCAGTACTTC. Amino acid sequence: CASSIRPLAGPYEQYF.

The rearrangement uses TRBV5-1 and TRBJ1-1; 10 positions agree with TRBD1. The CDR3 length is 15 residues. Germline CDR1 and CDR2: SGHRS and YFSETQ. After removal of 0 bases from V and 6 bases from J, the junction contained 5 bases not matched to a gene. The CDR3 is CASSLGGTGVPEAFF. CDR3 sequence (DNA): TGCGCCAGCAGCTTGGGTGGGACAGGGGTTCCTGAAGCTTTCTTT.

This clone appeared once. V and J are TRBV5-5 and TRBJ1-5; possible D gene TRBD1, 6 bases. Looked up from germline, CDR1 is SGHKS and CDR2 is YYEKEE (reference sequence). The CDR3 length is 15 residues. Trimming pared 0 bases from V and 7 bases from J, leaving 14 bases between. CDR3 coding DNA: TGTGCCAGCAGCTTGGATTTAGGGGGAAGGCAGCCCCAGCATTTT. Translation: CASSLDLGGRQPQHF.

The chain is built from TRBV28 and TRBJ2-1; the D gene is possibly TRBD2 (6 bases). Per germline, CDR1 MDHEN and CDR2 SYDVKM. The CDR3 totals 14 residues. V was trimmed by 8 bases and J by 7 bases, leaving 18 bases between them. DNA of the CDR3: TGTGCCAGCCGTGGCCGGGGACTGGGGAATGAGCAGTTCTTC. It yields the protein CASRGRGLGNEQFF. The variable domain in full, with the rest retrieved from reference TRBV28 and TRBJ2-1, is DVKVTQSSRYLVKRTGEKVFLECVQDMDHENMFWYRQDPGLGLRLIYFSYDVKMKEKGDIPEGYSVSREKKERFSLILESASTNQTSMYLCASRGRGLGNEQFFGPGTRLTVL.

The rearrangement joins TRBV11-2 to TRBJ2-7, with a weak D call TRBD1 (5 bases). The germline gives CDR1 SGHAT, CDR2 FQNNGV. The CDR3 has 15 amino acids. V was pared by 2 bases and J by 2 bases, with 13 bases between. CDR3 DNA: TGTGCCAGCAGCTTATCCCGCGGACAAGCCTACGAGCAGTACTTC. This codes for CASSLSRGQAYEQYF.

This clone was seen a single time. CDR3 DNA sequence: TGCGCCAGCAGCCGGGACAGGGGATGGAGAGGCTACACCTTC. It translates to CASSRDRGWRGYTF. This chain uses TRBV5-1 with TRBJ1-2; 10 bases match TRBD1. Germline V gene lookup returns CDR1 SGHRS and CDR2 YFSETQ. The CDR3 runs 14 residues. Trimming at V came to 4 bases and at J to 8 bases, leaving 8 bases not matched to a gene. The full variable domain, its missing parts supplied by reference TRBV5-1 and TRBJ1-2, is KAGVTQTPRYLIKTRGQQVTLSCSPISGHRSVSWYQQTPGQGLQFLFEYFSETQRNKGNFPGRFSGRQFSNSRSEMNVSTLELGDSALYLCASSRDRGWRGYTFGSGTRLTVV.

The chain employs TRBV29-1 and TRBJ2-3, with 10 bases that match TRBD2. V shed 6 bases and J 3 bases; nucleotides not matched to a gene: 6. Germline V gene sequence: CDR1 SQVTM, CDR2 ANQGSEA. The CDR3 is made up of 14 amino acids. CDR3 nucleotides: TGCAGCGTAGACACTAGCGGGATGACAGATACGCAGTATTTT. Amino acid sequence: CSVDTSGMTDTQYF.

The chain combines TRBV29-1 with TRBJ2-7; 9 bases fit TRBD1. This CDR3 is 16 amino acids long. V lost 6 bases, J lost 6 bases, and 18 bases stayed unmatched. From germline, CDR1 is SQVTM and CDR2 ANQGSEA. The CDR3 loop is CSVPGQGGIRGGEQYF. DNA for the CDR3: TGCAGCGTACCGGGACAGGGAGGGATACGGGGAGGCGAGCAGTACTTC.